Shown below are 8 T cell receptor beta chains from a single sample sequenced in a study of blood T cell repertoires in COVID-19. Produced via immunoSEQ multiplex PCR; TCRdb's table is partial and in-frame only. The sample includes about 320,000 clones, over 75% of them seen just once. Source material: PBMCs or T cells enriched from blood (not recorded which). The receptor set was obtained from a woman under 30 who had recovered from COVID-19.

This rearrangement joins TRBV5-1 to TRBJ2-5; 10 nucleotides agree with TRBD2. J gave up 3 bases and V 0 bases, and 5 bases lay outside the gene matches. Per the germline V gene, CDR1 is SGHRS and CDR2 is YFSETQ. This CDR3 comprises 16 residues. CDR3 residues: CASSLARLAGEETQYF. Here the CDR3 DNA reads TGCGCCAGCAGCTTGGCCCGTCTAGCGGGAGAAGAGACCCAGTACTTC.

The chain is built from TRBV10-3 and TRBJ1-2, with D possibly matching TRBD1 (6 bases). With 2 bases removed from V and 4 bases from J, the gap between germline ends came to 17 bases. Germline loops: CDR1 ENHRY, CDR2 SYGVKD. This CDR3 is built from 16 residues. CDR3 DNA sequence: TGTGCCATCAGTGAGCCTTCACAACAGGGCCCCTATGGCTACACCTTC. Translation gives CAISEPSQQGPYGYTF.

This chain links TRBV6-2 or TRBV6-3 with TRBJ2-7, with D perhaps matching TRBD2 (5 bases). The V end lost 5 bases, the J end lost 0 bases, and 8 bases lay between the germline ends. CDR1 is MNHEY and CDR2 is SVGEGT in the germline V gene. The CDR3 contains 13 residues. CDR3 loop: CASSAGLSYEQYF. The CDR3 bases are TGTGCCAGCAGTGCGGGCCTCTCCTACGAGCAGTACTTC.

The chain joins TRBV27 to TRBJ1-1, with 7 bases lining up with TRBD1. Germline loops: CDR1 MNHEY, CDR2 SMNVEV (reference sequence). CDR3 length: 13 amino acids. The V and J ends lost 7 bases and 4 bases, in that order; junction bases with no gene match: 6. Here the CDR3 reads CASTPRGRTEAFF. DNA of the CDR3: TGTGCCAGCACACCAAGGGGGCGCACTGAAGCTTTCTTT.

The genes are TRBV30 and TRBJ2-7, with 7 bases lining up with TRBD1. Germline V gene sequence: CDR1 GTSNPN, CDR2 SVGIG (reference sequence). The trim removed 3 bases at V and 0 bases at J, leaving 5 bases unmatched. There are 14 residues in the CDR3. In DNA form, the CDR3 reads TGTGCCTGGAGCCTCGGGACAGCCTCCTACGAGCAGTACTTC. Encoded protein: CAWSLGTASYEQYF.

The chain is built from TRBV5-1 and TRBJ1-3; TRBD1 might be the D (6 bases). The ends were cut back, 2 bases at V and 0 bases at J, with 12 bases in the middle. This CDR3 has 16 residues. The V gene's germline CDR1 is SGHRS and CDR2 YFSETQ. The chain's CDR3 is CASSFTGTYSGNTIYF. The CDR3, as DNA: TGCGCCAGCAGCTTCACCGGGACATACTCTGGAAACACCATATATTTT.

The rearrangement uses TRBV5-1 and TRBJ2-2; a possible D gene is TRBD1 (7 bases). Looked up from germline, CDR1 is SGHRS and CDR2 is YFSETQ. The CDR3 runs to 13 residues. V gave up 7 bases and J gave up 5 bases, with 12 bases separating them. CDR3 in amino acids: CASRSGGTGELFF. CDR3 bases: TGCGCCAGCCGCTCAGGGGGGACCGGGGAGCTGTTTTTT.

This chain connects TRBV12-2 to TRBJ2-1; the table calls TRBD2, which could not be checked here. TRBV12-2 represents a pseudogene. This CDR3 region has 18 residues. The CDR3 nucleotides read TGTGCAAGTCGCTTAAAAGCGGGGGCCACACACTCCTACAATGAGCAGTTCTTC. It codes for CASRLKAGATHSYNEQFF.